This T cell receptor beta chain is drawn from a study of blood T cell repertoires in COVID-19 (TCRdb year 2020). Broadly, across the study: Recovered participants in ImmuneRACE Cohort 3 were defined as having two consecutive negative NP/OP PCR tests, clearance from a healthcare professional, or resolution of symptoms. The collaborator samples originated in the United States, Italy and Spain and spanned the acute and convalescent phases of COVID-19. The material from the prospective study consisted of cDNA or gDNA derived from T cells, B-cell-depleted T cells, or PBMCs. Deeply sampled blood TCRbeta repertoires from subjects exposed to, actively infected with, or recovered from COVID-19 were included in the dataset. The repertoires were made available in a free public database intended to serve as a resource for research on the immune response to SARS-CoV-2. The samples were drawn from the first 160 participants of the ongoing ImmuneRACE study and from 1,254 subjects provided by 6 global collaborators. A de-identified subject ID, COVID-19 status, age in years and sex were almost always included in the sample metadata. Where available, HLA class I and class II types were obtained from metadata supplied by the sample provider rather than from assay-based typing. Study-level results and caveats: How much clinical and demographic metadata was included differed by source and by participant, and the metadata was provided uncurated.

In the prospective study, participants were 18 to 89 years old, resided in under 30 geographic areas of the United States, and were enrolled through a virtual design. Cohort assignment in the prospective study relied on participant-reported clinical history from a screening survey and a study questionnaire. Mobile phlebotomists in the prospective study collected whole blood, serum and a nasopharyngeal or oropharyngeal swab from every participant. Prospective study participants could optionally give additional blood draws and questionnaires over an approximately two-month period. Blood samples from the prospective study were shipped frozen or at room temperature prior to DNA extraction. The table lists this clone with a count of one. Its antigen is unknown. The input lacks base qualities; no much larger clone sits a single base away. Including the terminal cysteine and phenylalanine, the CDR3 comprises 13 residues. Only the CDR3 DNA stays, 39 bases, in frame from base 1. CDR1 SGHAT and CDR2 FQNNGV were looked up in the germline V gene. Deletion took 4 bases off V and 4 bases off J, with a span of 10 bases between the germline ends.

TCRbeta CDR3 regions were amplified from genomic DNA by means of the immunoSEQ Assay, a bias-controlled multiplex PCR. The authors processed their data as follows. The number of nucleated cells in each sample was estimated by amplification of reference gene primers within the assay. To quantify the absolute abundance of each unique TCRbeta CDR3 rearrangement, sequence reads were collapsed and filtered. For each sample, productive Simpson clonality was calculated as the square root of Simpson's diversity index over productive rearrangements. As stored in TCRdb, this immuneACCESS dataset retains in-frame rearrangements with V and J assigned. A fraction of the clones does not appear; measured against another copy, unresolved V genes explain less than half of the discrepancy, and the remainder lacks a known reason. The V and J calls and clone size come from that table; D and trimming were worked out from the DNA. This sample holds 250,000 to 350,000 clones; more than 75% were observed only once. The top ten constitute around 2% of the sample.

The sample taken for sequencing was PBMCs or T cells enriched from blood (not recorded which). This clonotype was sampled from a woman aged 55-75 years in a cohort exposed to, infected with or recovered from COVID-19 (not recorded which). The chain couples TRBV11-2 to TRBJ2-5; confidence is insufficient to name the D gene. The CDR3 reads CASSSSSSETQYF. In nucleotide form, the sequence is TGTGCCAGCAGCTCATCTAGTTCAGAGACCCAGTACTTC.